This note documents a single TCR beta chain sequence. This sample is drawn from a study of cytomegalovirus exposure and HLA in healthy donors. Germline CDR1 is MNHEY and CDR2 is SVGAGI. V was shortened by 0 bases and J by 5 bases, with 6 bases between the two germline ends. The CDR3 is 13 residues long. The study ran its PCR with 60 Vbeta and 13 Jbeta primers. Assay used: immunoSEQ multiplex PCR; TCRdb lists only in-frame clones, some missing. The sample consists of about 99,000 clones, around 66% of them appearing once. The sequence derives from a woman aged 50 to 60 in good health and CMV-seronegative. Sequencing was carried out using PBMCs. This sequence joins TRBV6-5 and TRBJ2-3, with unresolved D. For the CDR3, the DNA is TGTGCCAGCAGTTACTCGTGGCAAGATACGCAGTATTTT. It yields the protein CASSYSWQDTQYF.